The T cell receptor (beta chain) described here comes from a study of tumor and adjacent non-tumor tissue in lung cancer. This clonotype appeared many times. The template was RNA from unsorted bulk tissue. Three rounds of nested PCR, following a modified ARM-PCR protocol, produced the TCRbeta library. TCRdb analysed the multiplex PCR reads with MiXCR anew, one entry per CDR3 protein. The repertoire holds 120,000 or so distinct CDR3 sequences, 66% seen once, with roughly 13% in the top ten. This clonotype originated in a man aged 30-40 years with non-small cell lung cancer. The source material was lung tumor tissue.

CDR3 DNA sequence: TGCGCCAGCAGCCCTCGGATCAATTCCTATGGCTACACCTTC. It specifies CASSPRINSYGYTF. The chain combines TRBV5-1 with TRBJ1-2; D unclear. The germline V and J ends were trimmed by 4 bases and 4 bases, with 14 bases remaining between them. CDR1 is SGHRS, CDR2 YFSETQ, per germline. CDR3 size: 14 residues. The full variable domain, rest sourced from reference TRBV5-1 and TRBJ1-2, is KAGVTQTPRYLIKTRGQQVTLSCSPISGHRSVSWYQQTPGQGLQFLFEYFSETQRNKGNFPGRFSGRQFSNSRSEMNVSTLELGDSALYLCASSPRINSYGYTFGSGTRLTVV.